The 14 T cell receptor beta chains in this list originate from one sample, sequenced in a study of beta chain features in type 1 diabetes. Whole-study results and caveats: Significant though moderate, a shortening of TCRB CDR3s appeared in all four CD4+ subsets of Type 1 diabetes patients.

Antigens of these TCRs are unknown. Sequencing targeted expressed TCRB transcripts, as all isolated RNA had been reverse transcribed. Repertoires were generated with immunoSEQ multiplex PCR, while TCRdb's copy carries only in-frame clones and drops some. The repertoire has roughly 260,000 clones, roughly 11% of them found once; the top ten carry more than 0.015%. The sample consisted of naive CD4+ T cells from blood. The receptor set was obtained from a man aged 25 to 40 with type 1 diabetes.

The chain couples TRBV4-2 to TRBJ1-5; possibly TRBD1 for D (5 bases). Trimming left V 0 bases short and J 5 bases short, with 14 bases between. CDR3 length: 16 amino acids. Germline V lookup: CDR1 LGHNA, CDR2 YNFKEQ. For the CDR3, the DNA is TGTGCCAGCAGCCAAGAATCGGGTGGGGCGGATCAGCCCCAGCATTTT. Translation gives CASSQESGGADQPQHF.

This clone occurred a few times. The rearrangement joins TRBV25-1 to TRBJ2-3, with TRBD2 as a possible D gene (5 bases). Trimming stripped 5 bases from V and 3 bases from J, with 18 bases between. The CDR3 is 16 amino acids. The V gene's germline CDR1 is MGHDK and CDR2 SYGVNS. As DNA, the CDR3 is TGTGCCAGCAGTAACCTCCCGGACTCCATAACAGATACGCAGTATTTT. This gives the protein CASSNLPDSITDTQYF. Looking up the rest from reference TRBV25-1 and TRBJ2-3 gives the full variable domain: EADIYQTPRYLVIGTGKKITLECSQTMGHDKMYWYQQDPGMELHLIHYSYGVNSTEKGDLSSESTVSRIRTEHFPLTLESARPSHTSQYLCASSNLPDSITDTQYFGPGTRLTVL.

This rearrangement joins TRBV28 to TRBJ2-3, with D maybe TRBD2 (5 bases). V lost 3 bases to trimming and J lost 6 bases, with 25 bases between them. The CDR3 extends over 18 amino acids. The germline gives CDR1 MDHEN, CDR2 SYDVKM. The DNA for the CDR3 is TGTGCCAGCAGTTTGGCGGAAGGACTGGCCGCCCTGGCGGATACGCAGTATTTT. It translates to CASSLAEGLAALADTQYF.

This clone has more than one count but fewer than ten. The chain couples TRBV20-1 to TRBJ1-1; a possible D gene is TRBD1 (5 bases). Trimming took 4 bases from V and 4 from J, leaving 7 bases between them. This CDR3 region has 11 residues. Per the germline V gene, CDR1 is DFQATT and CDR2 is SNEGSKA (reference sequence). Here the CDR3 DNA reads TGCAGTGCTATTGGGGCCACTGAAGCTTTCTTT. This translates into CSAIGATEAFF.

This clone was seen only a few times. The rearrangement uses TRBV7-2 and TRBJ2-7, with no clear D. The CDR3 has 13 amino acids. Germline V lookup: CDR1 SGHTA, CDR2 FQGNSA. The germline V and J ends were trimmed by 6 bases and 7 bases, with 16 bases remaining between them. In DNA, the CDR3 is TGTGCCAGCAGGGAGATGCCGGTTCAAGAGCAGTACTTC. Translated: CASREMPVQEQYF.

The rearrangement links TRBV5-1 to TRBJ2-5; 14 positions agree with TRBD2. Unmatched junction bases numbered 8, after V lost 3 bases and J lost 1 base. CDR1 is SGHRS, CDR2 YFSETQ, per germline. The CDR3 loop spans 18 amino acids. This CDR3 is CASSSGLAGANIQETQYF. The CDR3 region has the DNA TGCGCCAGCAGCTCGGGACTAGCGGGGGCGAACATCCAAGAGACCCAGTACTTC.

This clone came up a few times. The chain is built from TRBV4-1 and TRBJ1-2, with 7 bases lining up with TRBD1. Unmatched junction bases numbered 9, after V lost 4 bases and J lost 7 bases. The CDR3 is made up of 14 amino acids. Germline V gene sequence: CDR1 MGHRA, CDR2 YSYEKL. The CDR3 nucleotides are TGCGCCAGCAGCCTCGGAACAGGGGAAGGTGGCTACACCTTC. It is translated as CASSLGTGEGGYTF.

This clone occurred a few times. The chain combines TRBV4-2 with TRBJ1-2; D gene uncertain. In germline, CDR1 is LGHNA, CDR2 YNFKEQ. The CDR3 runs to 14 residues. Deletions cut 1 base from V and 2 bases from J, with 8 bases between. The CDR3: CASSQGSENYGYTF. CDR3 DNA: TGTGCCAGCAGCCAAGGCAGCGAGAACTATGGCTACACCTTC.

The gene calls are TRBV5-1 and TRBJ1-1; D is unresolved. This CDR3 spans 13 amino acids. CDR1 is SGHRS and CDR2 is YFSETQ in the germline V gene. V shed 5 bases and J shed 3 bases, with 11 bases lying between them. CDR3 sequence: CASSPAGHTEAFF. The CDR3 bases are TGCGCCAGCAGTCCCGCTGGGCACACTGAAGCTTTCTTT.

This sequence joins TRBV5-1 and TRBJ2-2; D is undetermined. Trimming left V 4 bases short and J 2 bases short, with 9 bases between. This CDR3 comprises 14 residues. Germline values: CDR1 SGHRS, CDR2 YFSETQ. As DNA, the CDR3 is TGCGCCAGCAGCCCGCTGGGCAACACCGGGGAGCTGTTTTTT. It codes for CASSPLGNTGELFF.

V usage is TRBV2 and J usage is TRBJ1-1; possible D gene TRBD1, 5 bases. CDR1 is SNHLY and CDR2 is FYNNEI in the germline V gene. The V gene lost 3 bases and the J gene lost 5 bases, with 13 bases spanning the gap. This CDR3 comprises 14 residues. CDR3 amino acids: CASSELGEGTEAFF. CDR3 bases: TGTGCCAGCAGTGAGCTAGGGGAAGGGACTGAAGCTTTCTTT.

This clone has a handful of counts. V and J are TRBV15 and TRBJ1-1, with a tentative D call TRBD1 (6 bases). The germline V and J ends were trimmed by 5 bases and 0 bases, with 10 bases remaining between them. This CDR3 region has 14 residues. CDR1 is LNHNV and CDR2 is YYDKDF in the germline V gene (reference sequence). This chain's CDR3 is CATSPGGLNTEAFF. The CDR3 DNA reads as TGTGCCACCAGCCCCGGGGGGCTGAACACTGAAGCTTTCTTT.

The chain recombines TRBV7-9 with TRBJ2-5, with a tentative D call TRBD1 (6 bases). The V and J ends lost 3 bases and 2 bases respectively, with 10 bases between them. From germline, CDR1 is SEHNR and CDR2 FQNEAQ (reference sequence). The CDR3 has 14 residues. As DNA, the CDR3 is TGTGCCAGCAGCTTTTTGGACAGACAAGAGACCCAGTACTTC. Its translation is CASSFLDRQETQYF.

The chain links TRBV9 to TRBJ2-2; a possible D gene is TRBD2 (5 bases). V lost 2 bases and J lost 2, with 10 bases in between. CDR3 length: 15 amino acids. Germline assignment: CDR1 SGDLS and CDR2 YYNGEE. CDR3 sequence (DNA): TGTGCCAGCAGCGTCTTAGCGAGTAACACCGGGGAGCTGTTTTTT. Protein product: CASSVLASNTGELFF.